One T cell receptor (beta chain) is described in this entry. Its antigen is as yet unknown. Germline lookup yields CDR1 SEHNR and CDR2 FQNEAQ (reference sequence). CDR3 length equals 13 residues. V lost 3 bases, J lost 4 bases, and 9 bases lay in between. TCR beta sequencing was performed on blood CD8+ and CD4+ T cells. Negative isolation yielded CD4+ and CD8+ T cells, and FACS enriched TEMRA cells. The data were taken from a study of CD8 T cells in Susac syndrome. Regarding the study as a whole: The study recognized that the number of individuals in its TCR sequencing and HLA analysis was relatively small.

Reverse transcription used 0.5 to 1 ug RNA and random hexamers. By means of immunoSEQ multiplex PCR, TCR beta CDR3 spanning 54 Vbeta and 13 Jbeta underwent amplification. MiXCR, run by TCRdb on the immunoSEQ multiplex PCR reads, gives a single entry per CDR3 protein. Among more than 250,000 distinct CDR3 sequences listed, roughly 94% were seen once. This sequence joins TRBV7-9 and TRBJ1-1; D is uncertain. The sequencing input was CD4+ T cells from PBMCs. The TCR sequence derives from a human donor with multiple sclerosis. The CDR3 DNA sequence: TGTGCCAGCAGCTTTCGGGTAGGCACTGAAGCTTTCTTT. The encoded protein is CASSFRVGTEAFF.